These 20 T cell receptor beta chains share one sample of origin, sequenced in a study of siplizumab effects on memory and regulatory T cells. The data were produced by immunoSEQ multiplex PCR, yet TCRdb's version contains in-frame clones alone and is incomplete. This table holds under 85,000 clones, 75% to 90% found once. The material sequenced was Tregs sorted from blood. These receptor sequences come from a human donor in good health.

The sample holds one count of this clone. The chain is built from TRBV7-9 and TRBJ2-5; TRBD2 matches at 9 bases. The CDR3 is 14 amino acids. J gave up 4 bases and V 0 bases, and 0 bases lay outside the gene matches. Germline CDR1 and CDR2: SEHNR and FQNEAQ (reference sequence). The CDR3: CASSLALAGETQYF. The CDR3 DNA reads as TGTGCCAGCAGCTTAGCACTAGCGGGAGAGACCCAGTACTTC.

The V gene is TRBV2, the J gene TRBJ2-6; D possibly corresponds to TRBD1 (6 bases). This CDR3 has 15 amino acids. The V end was cut by 8 bases, the J end by 1 base, with 12 bases between. Germline V CDR1 and CDR2: SNHLY, FYNNEI. The chain's CDR3 is CASGQGISGANVLTF. In DNA form, the CDR3 reads TGTGCCAGCGGTCAGGGGATTTCTGGGGCCAACGTCCTGACTTTC.

The J gene is TRBJ1-2, the V gene TRBV19; TRBD1 is a possible D gene (5 bases). The CDR3 spans 14 residues. Germline V gene sequence: CDR1 LNHDA, CDR2 SQIVND (reference sequence). The V gene lost 7 bases and the J gene lost 0 bases, with 12 bases spanning the gap. The CDR3 nucleotides read TGTGCCAGTAAGGTCGGGGACGCTAACTATGGCTACACCTTC. Amino acids: CASKVGDANYGYTF.

The chain recombines TRBV19 with TRBJ2-7; TRBD2 matches 9 bases. Germline loops: CDR1 LNHDA, CDR2 SQIVND (reference sequence). This CDR3 contains 16 residues. J was trimmed by 0 bases and V by 7 bases; bases with no gene match: 10. CDR3: CASKVVAGGSSYEQYF. The CDR3 DNA follows: TGTGCCAGTAAAGTGGTCGCGGGAGGGAGCTCCTACGAGCAGTACTTC.

The chain recombines TRBV19 with TRBJ2-7; TRBD2 is a possible D gene (6 bases). CDR3 size: 15 residues. V dropped 7 bases and J dropped 3 bases, with 19 bases sitting between them. Germline CDR1 and CDR2: LNHDA and SQIVND (reference sequence). The CDR3 sequence: CASKLRGGDGYEQYF. The CDR3 DNA follows: TGTGCCAGTAAGTTACGGGGAGGCGATGGCTACGAGCAGTACTTC.

The chain combines TRBV29-1 with TRBJ2-7, with 7 bases that match TRBD2. The J segment lost 2 bases and the V segment lost 4 bases, leaving 2 bases of the junction unmatched. Germline V CDR1 and CDR2: SQVTM, ANQGSEA. The CDR3 spans 12 residues. The CDR3 sequence is CSVGSGAYEQYF. The CDR3 coding sequence is TGCAGCGTTGGAAGCGGGGCCTACGAGCAGTACTTC.

The rearrangement links TRBV10-3 to TRBJ2-7; a weak D match, TRBD1 (5 bases). The V gene's germline CDR1 is ENHRY and CDR2 SYGVKD. Trimming took 9 bases from V and 3 from J, leaving 15 bases between them. This CDR3 contains 13 residues. CDR3 in DNA: TGTGCCATGAGGACAAGTTCCGACTACGAGCAGTACTTC. Its protein is CAMRTSSDYEQYF.

The chain couples TRBV5-1 to TRBJ2-5; 7 bases align to TRBD2. This CDR3 has 14 residues. Unmatched junction bases numbered 2, after V lost 1 base and J lost 2 bases. Germline V CDR1 and CDR2: SGHRS, YFSETQ. The CDR3, as DNA: TGCGCCAGCAGCTTGACGGGGGGTCAAGAGACCCAGTACTTC. Encoded protein: CASSLTGGQETQYF.

The chain uses TRBV19 and TRBJ1-1; 7 positions agree with TRBD1. The germline V gene encodes CDR1 LNHDA and CDR2 SQIVND (reference sequence). The CDR3 runs 14 residues. The V segment lost 6 bases and the J segment 5 bases; nucleotides outside the gene matches: 9. CDR3 residues: CASSLTGSGTEAFF. In DNA form, the CDR3 reads TGTGCCAGTAGCCTGACAGGGAGTGGGACTGAAGCTTTCTTT.

V usage is TRBV7-9 and J usage is TRBJ1-4; TRBD1 matches at 7 bases. CDR1 is SEHNR and CDR2 is FQNEAQ in the germline V gene (reference sequence). This CDR3 is built from 13 residues. With 8 bases clipped from V and 6 bases from J, the junction kept 6 bases outside the gene matches. This chain's CDR3 is CASPRGEDEKLFF. For the CDR3, the DNA is TGTGCCAGCCCCAGGGGGGAGGATGAAAAACTGTTTTTT.

The rearrangement links TRBV6-1 to TRBJ2-5, with D perhaps given as TRBD1 or TRBD2 (6 bases each). This CDR3 comprises 15 residues. The germline V gene has CDR1 MNHNS and CDR2 SASEGT. Trimming removed 4 bases from V and 1 base from J, with 13 bases in between. This CDR3 is CASSGGGMLQETQYF. CDR3 nucleotide sequence: TGTGCCAGCAGTGGAGGGGGGATGCTCCAAGAGACCCAGTACTTC.

This clone was found once. J is TRBJ2-7 and V is TRBV28; D assignment may be TRBD1 or TRBD2 (6 bases each). The ends were cut back, 8 bases at V and 3 bases at J, with 20 bases in the middle. Germline V gene sequence: CDR1 MDHEN, CDR2 SYDVKM. This CDR3 contains 15 residues. The CDR3 region is CASDPRGPPYYEQYF. Here the CDR3 DNA reads TGTGCCAGCGATCCCCGGGGGCCCCCCTACTACGAGCAGTACTTC.

This clone was recorded a few times. The CDR3 loop is CAWSVLSRGTYNEQFF. The CDR3 DNA reads TGTGCCTGGAGTGTACTGTCTAGGGGGACCTACAATGAGCAGTTCTTC. V is TRBV30 and J is TRBJ2-1; TRBD1 is a possible D gene (6 bases). Germline V gene lookup returns CDR1 GTSNPN and CDR2 SVGIG (reference sequence). Trimming removed 0 bases at V and 2 bases at J, with 14 bases between. The CDR3 consists of 16 residues.

The chain uses TRBV7-6 and TRBJ2-7; 10 bases fit TRBD2. V lost 4 bases to trimming and J lost 1 base; unmatched junction nucleotides: 4. The CDR3 runs 15 residues. The germline gives CDR1 SGHVS, CDR2 FNYEAQ. This chain's CDR3 is CASSSISGRSYEQYF. The DNA of the CDR3 is TGTGCCAGCAGCTCGATTAGCGGGAGGTCCTACGAGCAGTACTTC. Based on the CDR3 plus reference TRBV7-6 and TRBJ2-7, the full variable domain is GAGVSQSPRYKVTKRGQDVALRCDPISGHVSLYWYRQALGQGPEFLTYFNYEAQQDKSGLPNDRFSAERPEGSISTLTIQRTEQRDSAMYRCASSSISGRSYEQYFGPGTRLTVT.

The chain joins TRBV7-9 to TRBJ2-3; D unclear. Germline CDR1 and CDR2: SEHNR and FQNEAQ (reference sequence). This CDR3 contains 15 residues. Between the trimmed V and J ends, which lost 5 bases and 2 bases, there was a span of 14 bases. The CDR3 DNA follows: TGTGCCAGCAGCCCCGTCGGGCAGCCCACAGATACGCAGTATTTT. Translating gives CASSPVGQPTDTQYF.

The chain links TRBV13 to TRBJ2-2; the match to TRBD1 covers 7 bases. Germline trimming cut 0 bases from V and 2 bases from J; bases unmatched to any gene: 3. This CDR3 has 16 amino acids. The V gene's germline CDR1 is PRHDT and CDR2 FYEKMQ (reference sequence). CDR3 sequence: CASSLGTGANTGELFF. The CDR3 DNA reads TGTGCCAGCAGCTTAGGCACAGGGGCCAACACCGGGGAGCTGTTTTTT.

The table lists this clone with a count of one. V and J are TRBV10-3 and TRBJ1-2; 10 bases map to TRBD1. Trimming cost V 6 bases and J 7 bases; bases outside gene matches: 14. CDR1 is ENHRY and CDR2 is SYGVKD in the germline V gene. The CDR3 spans 16 residues. CDR3 in DNA: TGTGCCATCAGACGACAGGGGGCGGAGGCGGGTGGTGGCTACACCTTC. Translated, it gives CAIRRQGAEAGGGYTF.

V is TRBV5-6 and J is TRBJ2-1, with D possibly matching TRBD2 (6 bases). V shed 4 bases and J shed 6 bases, with 17 bases lying between them. The CDR3 covers 15 residues. Germline-derived CDR1 and CDR2 are SGHDT and YYEEEE. CDR3 DNA sequence: TGTGCCAGCAGCCGGGACTTCCCCGGGAGCAATGAGCAGTTCTTC. Protein sequence: CASSRDFPGSNEQFF.

The chain couples TRBV19 to TRBJ2-6; no clear D. The V gene lost 2 bases and the J gene lost 0 bases, with 2 bases spanning the gap. CDR1 and CDR2 from the germline V gene are LNHDA and SQIVND (reference sequence). CDR3 length: 14 residues. CDR3 residues: CASSINSGANVLTF. The CDR3 nucleotides are TGTGCCAGTAGTATAAACTCTGGGGCCAACGTCCTGACTTTC.

This sequence joins TRBV11-2 and TRBJ1-5, with D possibly matching TRBD1 (5 bases). CDR3 length: 15 amino acids. Trimming took off 4 bases at V and 0 bases at J, with 10 bases between the two ends. Per germline, CDR1 SGHAT and CDR2 FQNNGV. The CDR3 nucleotides read TGTGCCAGCAGCTGGGGAGGGGATAGCAATCAGCCCCAGCATTTT. This translates into CASSWGGDSNQPQHF.